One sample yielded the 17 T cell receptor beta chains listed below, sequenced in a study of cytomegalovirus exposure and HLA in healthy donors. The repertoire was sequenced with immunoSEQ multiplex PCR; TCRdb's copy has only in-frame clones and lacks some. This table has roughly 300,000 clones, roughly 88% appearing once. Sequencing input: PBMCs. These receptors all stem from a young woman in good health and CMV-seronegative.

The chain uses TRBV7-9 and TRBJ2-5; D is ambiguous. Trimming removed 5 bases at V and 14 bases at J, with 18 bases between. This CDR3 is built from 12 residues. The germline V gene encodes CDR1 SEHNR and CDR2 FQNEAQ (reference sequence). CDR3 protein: CASSHRAPVSYF. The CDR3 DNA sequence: TGTGCCAGCAGCCATCGTGCCCCGGTCTCCTACTTC.

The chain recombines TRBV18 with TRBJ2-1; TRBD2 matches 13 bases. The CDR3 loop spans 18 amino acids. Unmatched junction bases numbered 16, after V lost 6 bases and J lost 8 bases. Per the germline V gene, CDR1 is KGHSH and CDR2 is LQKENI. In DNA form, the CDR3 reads TGTGCCAGCTCCTCCCGCCGGACTAGCGGGAGTTACGGTCATGAGCAGTTCTTC. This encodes CASSSRRTSGSYGHEQFF.

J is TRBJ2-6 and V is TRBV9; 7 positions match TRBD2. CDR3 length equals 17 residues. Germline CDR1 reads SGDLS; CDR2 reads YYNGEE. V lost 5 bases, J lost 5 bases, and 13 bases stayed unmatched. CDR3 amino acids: CASSRHSDGGRANVLTF. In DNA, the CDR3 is TGTGCCAGCAGTCGACATTCGGACGGGGGGAGGGCCAACGTCCTGACTTTC.

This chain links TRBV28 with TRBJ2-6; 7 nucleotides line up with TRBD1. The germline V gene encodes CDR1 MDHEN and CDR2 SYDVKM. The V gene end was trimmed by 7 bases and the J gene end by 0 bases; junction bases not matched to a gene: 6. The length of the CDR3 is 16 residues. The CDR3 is CASNSGTASGANVLTF. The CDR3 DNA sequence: TGTGCCAGCAATTCCGGGACAGCCTCTGGGGCCAACGTCCTGACTTTC.

This chain's CDR3 is CASSPFDRGLAEAFF. In nucleotides, the CDR3 is TGTGCCAGCAGCCCGTTTGACAGGGGTTTGGCTGAAGCTTTCTTT. This chain joins TRBV5-6 and TRBJ1-1; 8 bases map to TRBD1. Germline CDR1 reads SGHDT; CDR2 reads YYEEEE. CDR3 size: 15 residues. The J segment lost 6 bases and the V segment lost 4 bases, leaving 11 bases of the junction unmatched.

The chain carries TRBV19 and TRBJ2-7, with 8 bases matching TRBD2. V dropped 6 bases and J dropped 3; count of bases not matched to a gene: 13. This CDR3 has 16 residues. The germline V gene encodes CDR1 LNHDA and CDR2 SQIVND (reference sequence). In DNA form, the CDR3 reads TGTGCCAGTAGGAGACAAGGGACTAGTCTAATCTACGAGCAGTACTTC. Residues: CASRRQGTSLIYEQYF.

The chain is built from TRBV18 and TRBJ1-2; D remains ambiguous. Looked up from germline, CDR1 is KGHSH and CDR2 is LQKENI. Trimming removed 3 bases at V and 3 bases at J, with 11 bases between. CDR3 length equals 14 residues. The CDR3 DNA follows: TGTGCCAGCTCACCGGCCACGCCTGACTATGGCTACACCTTC. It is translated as CASSPATPDYGYTF.

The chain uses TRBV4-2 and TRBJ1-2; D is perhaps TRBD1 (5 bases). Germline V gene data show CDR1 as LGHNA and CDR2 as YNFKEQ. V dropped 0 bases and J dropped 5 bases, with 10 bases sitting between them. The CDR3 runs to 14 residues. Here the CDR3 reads CASSQDRTGYGYTF. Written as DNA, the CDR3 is TGTGCCAGCAGCCAAGATCGAACAGGATATGGCTACACCTTC.

The CDR3 nucleotides are TGTGCCAGCAGCTTGAGCGCTAGCGGGGAAGTCATAAGCTCCTACGAGCAGTACTTC. Translation gives CASSLSASGEVISSYEQYF. The J gene is TRBJ2-7, the V gene TRBV5-6; 9 nucleotides match TRBD2. This CDR3 region has 19 residues. The germline V gene has CDR1 SGHDT and CDR2 YYEEEE. V was pared by 1 base and J by 0 bases, with 14 bases of the junction left unmatched.

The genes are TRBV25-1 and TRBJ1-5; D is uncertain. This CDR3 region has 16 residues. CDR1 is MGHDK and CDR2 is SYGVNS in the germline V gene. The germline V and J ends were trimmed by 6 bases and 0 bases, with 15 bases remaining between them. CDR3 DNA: TGTGCCAGCAGCAAAAACTGGGGAGGTAGCAATCAGCCCCAGCATTTT. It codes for CASSKNWGGSNQPQHF.

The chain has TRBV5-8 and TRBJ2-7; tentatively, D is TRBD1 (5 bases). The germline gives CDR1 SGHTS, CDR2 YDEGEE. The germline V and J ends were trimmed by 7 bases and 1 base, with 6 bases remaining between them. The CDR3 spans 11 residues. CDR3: CASQGSYEQYF. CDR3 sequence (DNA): TGTGCCAGCCAGGGTTCCTACGAGCAGTACTTC.

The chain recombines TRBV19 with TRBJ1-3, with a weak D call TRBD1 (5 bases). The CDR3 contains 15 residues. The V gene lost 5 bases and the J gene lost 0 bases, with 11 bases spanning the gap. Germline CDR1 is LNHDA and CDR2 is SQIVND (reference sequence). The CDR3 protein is CASSGGVHSGNTIYF. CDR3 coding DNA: TGTGCCAGTAGTGGAGGGGTTCACTCTGGAAACACCATATATTTT.

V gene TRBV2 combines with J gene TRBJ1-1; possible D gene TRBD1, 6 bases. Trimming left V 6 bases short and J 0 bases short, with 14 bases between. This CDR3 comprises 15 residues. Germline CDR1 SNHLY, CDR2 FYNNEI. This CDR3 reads CASSARDTLNTEAFF. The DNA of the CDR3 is TGTGCCAGCAGCGCCCGGGACACCCTGAACACTGAAGCTTTCTTT. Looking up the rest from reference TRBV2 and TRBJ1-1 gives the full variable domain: EPEVTQTPSHQVTQMGQEVILRCVPISNHLYFYWYRQILGQKVEFLVSFYNNEISEKSEIFDDQFSVERPDGSNFTLKIRSTKLEDSAMYFCASSARDTLNTEAFFGQGTRLTVV.

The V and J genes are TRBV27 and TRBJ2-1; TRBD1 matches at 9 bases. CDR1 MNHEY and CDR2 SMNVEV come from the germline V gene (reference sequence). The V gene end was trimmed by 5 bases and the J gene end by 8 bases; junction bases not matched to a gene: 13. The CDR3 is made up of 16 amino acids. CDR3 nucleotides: TGTGCCAGCAGTCCTCCAGGGACAGGGTCCGTCCATGAGCAGTTCTTC. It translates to CASSPPGTGSVHEQFF.

The CDR3 is CASTQYTGVFTEAFF. The CDR3 DNA sequence: TGTGCCAGCACACAATACACAGGAGTCTTCACTGAAGCTTTCTTT. V and J are TRBV6-1 and TRBJ1-1, with a tentative D call TRBD1 (5 bases). Germline CDR1 MNHNS, CDR2 SASEGT. Trimming took 7 bases from V and 4 from J, leaving 19 bases between them. The length of the CDR3 is 15 residues.

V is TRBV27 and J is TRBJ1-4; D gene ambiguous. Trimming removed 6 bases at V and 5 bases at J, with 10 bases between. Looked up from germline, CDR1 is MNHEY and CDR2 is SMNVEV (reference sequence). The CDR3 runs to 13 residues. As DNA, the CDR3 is TGTGCCAGCAGAAAGAGCTTGAATGAAAAACTGTTTTTT. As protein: CASRKSLNEKLFF.

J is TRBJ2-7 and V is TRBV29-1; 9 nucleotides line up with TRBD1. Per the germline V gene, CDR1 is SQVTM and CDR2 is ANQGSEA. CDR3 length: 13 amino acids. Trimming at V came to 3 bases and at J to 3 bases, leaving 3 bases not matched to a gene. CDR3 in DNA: TGCAGCGTTGAGCCGACAGGGGGCTACGAGCAGTACTTC. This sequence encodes CSVEPTGGYEQYF.